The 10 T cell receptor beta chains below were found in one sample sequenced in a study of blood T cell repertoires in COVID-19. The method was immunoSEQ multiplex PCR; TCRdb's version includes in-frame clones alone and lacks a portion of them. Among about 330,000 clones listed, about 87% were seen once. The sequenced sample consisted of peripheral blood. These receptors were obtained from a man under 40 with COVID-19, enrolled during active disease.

The CDR3, as DNA: TGTGCCAGCACCCAGGGCCCAGGCGTTAGCAATCAGCCCCAGCATTTT. It codes for CASTQGPGVSNQPQHF. The chain employs TRBV3-1 (or the pseudogene TRBV3-2) and TRBJ1-5; maybe TRBD1 (5 bases). The CDR3 loop spans 16 amino acids. The germline CDR1 and CDR2 sequences are LGHDT and YNNKEL (reference sequence). The V end lost 7 bases, the J end lost 0 bases, and 16 bases lay between the germline ends.

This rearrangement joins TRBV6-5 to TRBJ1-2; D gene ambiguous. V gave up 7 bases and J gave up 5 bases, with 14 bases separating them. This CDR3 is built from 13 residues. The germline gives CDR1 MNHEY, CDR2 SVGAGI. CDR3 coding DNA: TGTGCCAGCACCTCTCGGGATCTTTATGGCTACACCTTC. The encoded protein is CASTSRDLYGYTF.

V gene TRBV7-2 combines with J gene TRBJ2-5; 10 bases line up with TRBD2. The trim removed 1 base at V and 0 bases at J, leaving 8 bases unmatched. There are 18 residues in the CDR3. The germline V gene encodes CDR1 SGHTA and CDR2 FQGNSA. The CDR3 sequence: CASSLGLAGAGYQETQYF. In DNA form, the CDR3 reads TGTGCCAGCAGCTTAGGTCTAGCGGGAGCCGGGTACCAAGAGACCCAGTACTTC.

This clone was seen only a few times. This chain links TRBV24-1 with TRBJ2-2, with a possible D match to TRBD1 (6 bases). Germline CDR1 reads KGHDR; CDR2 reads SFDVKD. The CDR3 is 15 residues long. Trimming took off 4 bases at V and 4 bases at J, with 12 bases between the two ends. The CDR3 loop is CATSDWTAGTGELFF. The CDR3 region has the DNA TGTGCCACCAGTGACTGGACAGCTGGCACCGGGGAGCTGTTTTTT.

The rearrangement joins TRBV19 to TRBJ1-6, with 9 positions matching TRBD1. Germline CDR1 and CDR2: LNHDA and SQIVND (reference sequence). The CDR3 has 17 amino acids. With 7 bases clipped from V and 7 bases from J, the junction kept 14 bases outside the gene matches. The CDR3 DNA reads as TGTGCCAGTACCAATTTCCCGGGACAGGGATCGAATTCACCCCTCCACTTT. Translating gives CASTNFPGQGSNSPLHF.

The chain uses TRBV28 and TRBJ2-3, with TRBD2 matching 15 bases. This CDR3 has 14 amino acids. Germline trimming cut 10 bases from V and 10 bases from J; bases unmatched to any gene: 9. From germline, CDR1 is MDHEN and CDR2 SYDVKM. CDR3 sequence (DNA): TGTGCCACCAGGGGCGGACTAGCGGGAGGGCCGCAGTATTTT. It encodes CATRGGLAGGPQYF.

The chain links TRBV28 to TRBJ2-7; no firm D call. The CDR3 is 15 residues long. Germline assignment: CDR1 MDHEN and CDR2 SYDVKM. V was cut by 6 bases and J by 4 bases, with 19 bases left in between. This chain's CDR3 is CASRPQAGKDYEQYF. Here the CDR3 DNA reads TGTGCCAGCAGGCCCCAGGCAGGCAAAGATTACGAGCAGTACTTC.

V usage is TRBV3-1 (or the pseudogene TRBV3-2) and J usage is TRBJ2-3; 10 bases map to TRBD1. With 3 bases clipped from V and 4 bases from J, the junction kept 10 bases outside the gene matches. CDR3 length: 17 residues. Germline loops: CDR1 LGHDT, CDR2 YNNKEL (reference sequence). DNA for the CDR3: TGTGCCAGCAGCCACCTCCTGACAGGGGGCGCGGCAGATACGCAGTATTTT. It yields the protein CASSHLLTGGAADTQYF.

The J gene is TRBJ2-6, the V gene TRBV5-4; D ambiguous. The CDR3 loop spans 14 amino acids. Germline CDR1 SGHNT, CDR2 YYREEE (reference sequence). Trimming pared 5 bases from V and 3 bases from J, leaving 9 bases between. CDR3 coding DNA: TGTGCCAGCAGACCCGACATTGGGGCCAACGTCCTGACTTTC. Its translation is CASRPDIGANVLTF.

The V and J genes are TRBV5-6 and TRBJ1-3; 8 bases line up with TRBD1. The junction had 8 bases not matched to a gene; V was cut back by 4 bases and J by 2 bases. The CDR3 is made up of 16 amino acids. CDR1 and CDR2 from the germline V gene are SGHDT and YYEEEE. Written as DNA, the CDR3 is TGTGCCAGCAGCCAAGACAGGGGAGCAGCTGGAAACACCATATATTTT. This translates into CASSQDRGAAGNTIYF.